The clone carrying this T cell receptor beta chain has only one observation. This entry comes from a study of shared clonotypes between healthy human individuals. The CDR3 contains 16 residues. Per germline, CDR1 MDHEN and CDR2 SYDVKM. V lost 5 bases to trimming and J lost 0 bases, with 14 bases between them. Sequenced by immunoSEQ multiplex PCR; TCRdb stores in-frame clones only, minus some. The sample shows roughly 590,000 clones, nearly 97% of them seen only once. Naive-designated CD8 cells lacked CD45RO, were positively enriched for CCR7, and omitted terminally differentiated effector memory CD45RA+ cells.

The chain couples TRBV28 to TRBJ1-5, with D possibly TRBD1 on 5 matching bases. This TCR came from a woman aged 25 to 39 in good health. Sequenced sample: naive CD8+ T cells sorted from blood. The chain's CDR3 is CASSANGDFSNQPQHF. CDR3 DNA: TGTGCCAGCAGTGCTAACGGGGACTTTAGCAATCAGCCCCAGCATTTT.